Listed here are 4 T cell receptor beta chains from one sample, sequenced in a study of blood T cell repertoires in COVID-19. The table came from immunoSEQ multiplex PCR; TCRdb's copy has only in-frame clones and leaves some out. The profile shows approximately 350,000 clones, under 95% of them singletons. Sequenced: peripheral blood. The origin of the receptors is a woman aged 18-29 years who had recovered from COVID-19.

The rearrangement joins TRBV6-2 or TRBV6-3 to TRBJ1-2; D ambiguous. In germline, CDR1 is MNHEY, CDR2 SVGEGT. This CDR3 has 16 amino acids. V shed 5 bases and J shed 3 bases, with 19 bases lying between them. The CDR3 DNA reads as TGTGCCAGCAGTAACCTCCCTACGGGGTTGGACTATGGCTACACCTTC. It encodes CASSNLPTGLDYGYTF.

The J gene is TRBJ2-1, the V gene TRBV7-9, with 9 bases matching TRBD2. V was clipped by 5 bases and J by 0 bases; unmatched bases: 8. The CDR3 length is 17 residues. Per the germline V gene, CDR1 is SEHNR and CDR2 is FQNEAQ (reference sequence). The CDR3 coding sequence is TGTGCCAGCAGCCGGATGCGACTAGCGGCCTCCTACAATGAGCAGTTCTTC. Its translation is CASSRMRLAASYNEQFF.

This clone occurred once. The chain couples TRBV19 to TRBJ2-1; 8 nucleotides match TRBD2. Germline-derived CDR1 and CDR2 are LNHDA and SQIVND (reference sequence). Trimming removed 3 bases from V and 2 bases from J; junction bases left unmatched: 3. The CDR3 is 15 amino acids. The CDR3, as DNA: TGTGCCAGTAGTATCTCGGGAGGGACCTACAATGAGCAGTTCTTC. Protein sequence: CASSISGGTYNEQFF.

This chain connects TRBV5-5 to TRBJ2-2, with D tentatively TRBD1 (5 bases). The germline V gene has CDR1 SGHKS and CDR2 YYEKEE (reference sequence). CDR3 length: 14 residues. V was clipped by 3 bases and J by 4 bases, with 10 bases between them. The CDR3, as DNA: TGTGCCAGCAGCTCGGACACCATCACCGGGGAGCTGTTTTTT. As protein: CASSSDTITGELFF.